These T cell receptor beta chains were read from a single sample in a study of blood T cells in healthy people across ages. TCRdb processed the 5' RACE reads anew with MiXCR; each CDR3 protein has one entry. The sample shows 580,000 or so distinct CDR3 sequences, less than 60% of them seen only once. Source material: blood. Every receptor here comes from a man older than 75 in good health. Both conserved end residues are part of each CDR3. The D gene is left open where the match is weak. A clone size is listed for some rows: how often the clone was seen (once, few, many), or a class if it is expanded.

v_gene,abundance,d_gene,j_gene,CDR3aa,CDR3nt
TRBV6-6,many,NA,TRBJ2-7,CASSVPGSSSYEQYF,TGTGCCAGCAGTGTCCCCGGCTCCAGCTCCTACGAGCAGTACTTC
TRBV20-1,once,NA,TRBJ1-1,CSARNTRIPGQEYRTEAFF,TGCAGTGCTAGGAACACACGGATACCGGGACAAGAGTATCGCACTGAAGCTTTCTTT
TRBV6-2/TRBV6-3,NA,TRBD1,TRBJ1-4,CASRLPGQMNEKLFF,TGTGCCAGCAGGCTACCGGGACAGATGAATGAAAAACTGTTTTTT
TRBV29-1,NA,NA,TRBJ2-5,CSVEWGMETQYF,TGCAGCGTTGAATGGGGGATGGAGACCCAGTACTTC
TRBV27,few,TRBD2,TRBJ2-3,CASSPRVSGDDTQYF,TGTGCCAGCAGTCCTCGGGTTAGCGGGGACGATACGCAGTATTTT
TRBV27,NA,NA,TRBJ2-3,CTSFPGEPFGTGTQYF,TGTACCAGCTTCCCGGGGGAGCCGTTCGGCACAGGTACGCAGTATTTT
TRBV20-1,NA,TRBD2,TRBJ2-1,CSASRGAVYNEQFF,TGCAGTGCATCGCGGGGGGCCGTCTACAATGAGCAGTTCTTC
TRBV3-1,NA,NA,TRBJ1-2,CASSQVGGDYGYTF,TGTGCCAGCAGCCAAGTGGGGGGGGACTATGGCTACACCTTC
TRBV10-3,NA,TRBD2,TRBJ2-1,CAIRVAGGTNEQFF,TGTGCCATCAGGGTTGCGGGGGGGACCAATGAGCAGTTCTTC
TRBV20-1,NA,TRBD1,TRBJ1-2,CSARATGGGNVGYTF,TGCAGTGCTAGAGCTACAGGGGGGGGTAATGTTGGCTACACCTTC
TRBV10-3,NA,TRBD1,TRBJ1-1,CAISESARWGTGAKNTEAFF,TGTGCCATCAGTGAGTCTGCCCGATGGGGGACAGGGGCAAAGAACACTGAAGCTTTCTTT
TRBV5-1,few,TRBD2,TRBJ2-1,CASSFRTSGGWDEQFF,TGCGCCAGCAGCTTCAGGACTAGCGGGGGATGGGATGAGCAGTTCTTC
TRBV6-5,many,NA,TRBJ2-1,CASSSGGAGHYNEQFF,TGTGCCAGCAGTAGCGGTGGCGCGGGACATTACAATGAGCAGTTCTTC
TRBV15,few,TRBD1,TRBJ1-5,CATSRDLSGGHQPQHF,TGTGCCACCAGCAGAGATTTGTCAGGGGGCCACCAGCCCCAGCATTTT
TRBV30,NA,NA,TRBJ2-7,CAWSVLPTGEQYF,TGTGCCTGGAGTGTACTCCCAACGGGTGAGCAGTACTTC
TRBV20-1,NA,NA,TRBJ2-1,CSVASRRTYNEQFF,TGCAGTGTGGCTAGCAGGAGGACCTACAATGAGCAGTTCTTC
TRBV9,NA,NA,TRBJ1-1,CASSVGWENTEAFF,TGTGCCAGCAGCGTAGGTTGGGAGAACACTGAAGCTTTCTTT
TRBV24-1,NA,NA,TRBJ2-2,CATSLDGPNTGELFF,TGTGCCACCAGTTTGGACGGACCGAACACCGGGGAGCTGTTTTTT